Below, one T cell receptor (beta chain) is given with its context. The data were obtained in a study of shared clonotypes between healthy human individuals. Here immunoSEQ multiplex PCR was the method, and the copy in TCRdb shows in-frame clones only, minus some. This table holds 550,000 to 750,000 clones, 95% to 96% found once. Terminally differentiated effector memory CD45RA+ cells were excluded by CCR7 positive selection of CD45RO-negative cells. Germline values: CDR1 SGHVS, CDR2 FQNEAQ. The CDR3 spans 14 residues. V was trimmed by 3 bases and J by 6 bases, leaving 15 bases between them. The sequencing sample was made of naive CD8+ T cells sorted from blood. This TCR came from a woman aged 25 to 39 in good health. The chain recombines TRBV7-8 with TRBJ2-7, with D possibly matching TRBD1 (6 bases). This CDR3 reads CASSFGSGAGEQYF. CDR3 nucleotide sequence: TGTGCCAGCAGCTTTGGGTCAGGGGCCGGCGAGCAGTACTTC.